These 26 T cell receptor beta chains were sequenced from one sample in a study of T cells in Graves' hyperthyroidism and ophthalmopathy. Amplified regions were TCR beta CDR3 sequences from RNA transcripts. First-round RT-PCR with HTBI primers amplified the TCR CDR3 region. TCRdb re-analysed the multiplex PCR reads in MiXCR, keeping a single row per CDR3 protein. Of 700,000 to 850,000 distinct CDR3 sequences in the sample, approximately 36% are singletons; the top ten hold approximately 31%. The sample was blood. Every receptor here comes from a woman aged 40 to 49 with Graves' hyperthyroidism.

This clonotype was observed many times. The chain links TRBV6-5 to TRBJ1-2; D is ambiguous. V lost 10 bases, J lost 1 base, and 16 bases lay in between. There are 14 residues in the CDR3. Germline CDR1 reads MNHEY; CDR2 reads SVGAGI. The CDR3 here is CATGNTGLNYGYTF. The CDR3 coding sequence is TGTGCCACCGGTAATACCGGGCTTAACTATGGCTACACCTTC.

Many counts were recorded for this clonotype. The chain links TRBV7-6 to TRBJ2-6; D possibly matches TRBD1 or TRBD2 (5 bases each). The germline CDR1 and CDR2 sequences are SGHVS and FNYEAQ. V shed 1 base and J shed 2 bases, with 12 bases lying between them. The CDR3 length is 17 residues. The CDR3 region is CASSLEQAGTGANVLTF. The DNA for the CDR3 is TGTGCCAGCAGCTTAGAACAGGCCGGGACTGGGGCCAACGTCCTGACTTTC.

Comments on this clonotype: A much more abundant neighbour one base away suggests this may be a read error. J is TRBJ2-7 and V is TRBV14; D unclear. From germline, CDR1 is SGHDN and CDR2 FVKESK. The CDR3 covers 12 residues. CDR3 in DNA: TGTGCCAACAGCCACGTATCCTACGAGCAGTACTTC. The encoded protein is CANSHVSYEQYF.

In its sample, this clonotype was seen a few times. The V call is TRBV20-1, the J call TRBJ2-6; the D gene could be TRBD1 or TRBD2 (6 bases each). Germline CDR1 is DFQATT and CDR2 is SNEGSKA (reference sequence). Trimming cost V 3 bases and J 2 bases, with 14 bases left between them. The CDR3 covers 16 residues. This chain's CDR3 is CSARRDTGAGANVLTF. CDR3 DNA: TGCAGTGCTAGGCGGGACACGGGGGCTGGGGCCAACGTCCTGACTTTC.

This clonotype has at least ten counts. One junction end does not reproduce the germline sequence, and a read error may be involved. This chain connects TRBV7-7 to TRBJ1-5; D gene ambiguous. Germline V lookup: CDR1 SSHAT, CDR2 FNYEAQ (reference sequence). CDR3 size: 17 residues. Here the CDR3 reads CASSLAITRDSNQPQHF. Here the CDR3 DNA reads TGTGCTAGCAGCTTAGCCATTACCCGGGATAGCAATCAGCCCCAGCATTTT.

Note on this clonotype: A read error may explain this, as a much larger clone is one base away. The chain has TRBV10-1 and TRBJ2-5, with 8 bases identical to TRBD1. The CDR3 spans 16 residues. CDR1 is WNHNN, CDR2 SYGVQD, per germline (reference sequence). V lost 3 bases to trimming and J lost 1 base; unmatched junction nucleotides: 7. CDR3 residues: CASSDPSDRVQETQYF. The CDR3 DNA reads TGCGCCAGCAGTGACCCCTCGGACAGGGTCCAAGAGACCCAGTACTTC.

This clonotype was recorded at least ten times. The V and J genes are TRBV5-1 and TRBJ1-1; 8 bases match TRBD1. Germline values: CDR1 SGHRS, CDR2 YFSETQ. The V and J ends lost 4 bases and 6 bases, in that order; junction bases with no gene match: 5. The CDR3 is 13 amino acids. The CDR3 nucleotides read TGCGCCAGCAGCCTATTACAGGGGGCTGAAGCTTTCTTT. Residues: CASSLLQGAEAFF.

As for this clonotype: The junction departs from germline at one end; a sequencing error may be responsible. The chain is built from TRBV7-7 and TRBJ2-7; the D gene could be TRBD1 or TRBD2 (9 bases each). Germline CDR1 and CDR2: SSHAT and FNYEAQ (reference sequence). The CDR3 extends over 15 amino acids. The CDR3 DNA is TGTGCTAGCAGCCTAAGCGGGGGGACAGGGAATGAGCAGTACTTC. Its translation is CASSLSGGTGNEQYF.

J is TRBJ1-2 and V is TRBV14; TRBD1 matches 9 bases. The CDR3 spans 14 residues. V shed 5 bases, J shed 4 bases, and the junction held 5 bases outside the gene matches. CDR1 is SGHDN, CDR2 FVKESK, per germline. CDR3: CASSAQTGGYGYTF. The CDR3 DNA follows: TGTGCCAGCAGCGCCCAGACAGGGGGCTATGGCTACACCTTC.

The J gene is TRBJ2-7, the V gene TRBV7-2; 8 bases map to TRBD2. The CDR3 has 15 residues. V lost 3 bases, J lost 4 bases, and 8 bases stayed unmatched. From germline, CDR1 is SGHTA and CDR2 FQGNSA. The CDR3 bases are TGTGCCAGCAGCTTGGCCGGGAGGGGAATATACGAGCAGTACTTC. Its translation: CASSLAGRGIYEQYF.

A few counts support this clonotype. This sequence joins TRBV9 and TRBJ2-5; 10 nucleotides line up with TRBD1. Germline V gives CDR1 SGDLS, CDR2 YYNGEE. V shed 0 bases, J shed 1 base, and the junction held 6 bases outside the gene matches. The CDR3 is 17 residues long. CDR3 in DNA: TGTGCCAGCAGCGTAGGCCGGGACAGGGGATTCCAAGAGACCCAGTACTTC. This codes for CASSVGRDRGFQETQYF.

This clonotype was seen ten or more times. The rearrangement joins TRBV20-1 to TRBJ1-2, with D maybe TRBD1 (5 bases). The V end was cut by 0 bases, the J end by 2 bases, with 16 bases between. Germline-derived CDR1 and CDR2 are DFQATT and SNEGSKA (reference sequence). The CDR3 covers 16 residues. The CDR3 DNA sequence: TGCAGTGCTAGAGACTCGTACGACGGGACCAACTATGGCTACACCTTC. Translated, it gives CSARDSYDGTNYGYTF.

This clonotype was found many times. The gene calls are TRBV5-6 and TRBJ1-6; no clear D gene. Germline loops: CDR1 SGHDT, CDR2 YYEEEE. The CDR3 runs 13 residues. V was trimmed by 2 bases and J by 10 bases, leaving 10 bases between them. CDR3 sequence: CASSFGESSPLHF. The CDR3 nucleotides are TGTGCCAGCAGCTTCGGGGAATCCTCACCCCTCCACTTT. Full variable domain (remainder filled in from reference TRBV5-6 and TRBJ1-6): DAGVTQSPTHLIKTRGQQVTLRCSPKSGHDTVSWYQQALGQGPQFIFQYYEEEERQRGNFPDRFSGHQFPNYSSELNVNALLLGDSALYLCASSFGESSPLHFGNGTRLTVT.

This clonotype was detected many times. The rearrangement uses TRBV9 and TRBJ1-1; D gene ambiguous. Deletions cut 0 bases from V and 5 bases from J, with 8 bases between. CDR3 length: 13 residues. Germline V gene data show CDR1 as SGDLS and CDR2 as YYNGEE. The CDR3 loop reads CASSVDVQTEAFF. CDR3 nucleotides: TGTGCCAGCAGCGTAGATGTACAGACTGAAGCTTTCTTT.

This clonotype was found a few times. The V gene is TRBV5-4, the J gene TRBJ1-1; TRBD1 might be the D (5 bases). CDR3 length: 15 residues. CDR1 is SGHNT and CDR2 is YYREEE in the germline V gene (reference sequence). V lost 2 bases to trimming and J lost 5 bases, with 16 bases between them. The chain's CDR3 is CASSFPQGGGTEAFF. The DNA of the CDR3 is TGTGCCAGCAGCTTCCCCCAGGGTGGGGGGACTGAAGCTTTCTTT.

In its sample, this clonotype was seen a few times. In DNA form, the CDR3 reads TGTGCCATCAGTGACGACCGGAGGACAGATTACGAGCAGTACTTC. Amino acids: CAISDDRRTDYEQYF. The chain uses TRBV10-3 and TRBJ2-7; the D gene is possibly TRBD1 (6 bases). This CDR3 spans 15 amino acids. The germline gives CDR1 ENHRY, CDR2 SYGVKD. The V end was cut by 3 bases, the J end by 4 bases, with 16 bases between.

This clonotype was recorded a few times. A much larger clone is a single base away; this may be a read error. V usage is TRBV20-1 and J usage is TRBJ1-5; perhaps TRBD1 as D (5 bases). The CDR3 length is 16 residues. Trimming removed 0 bases at V and 7 bases at J, with 19 bases between. CDR1 is DFQATT, CDR2 SNEGSKA, per germline (reference sequence). The CDR3 reads CSARDITGPGFQPQHF. The CDR3 region has the DNA TGCAGTGCTAGAGATATAACGGGACCGGGTTTCCAGCCCCAGCATTTT.

The rearrangement links TRBV7-2 to TRBJ1-6; D is undetermined. This CDR3 spans 12 amino acids. Trimming left V 6 bases short and J 10 bases short, with 10 bases between. Germline V gene data show CDR1 as SGHTA and CDR2 as FQGNSA. The CDR3 DNA is TGTGCCAGCAGTGTCCCCCGGTCACCCCTCCACTTT. It codes for CASSVPRSPLHF.

This clonotype was counted at least ten times. The rearrangement joins TRBV12-3 or TRBV12-4 to TRBJ1-2; D remains ambiguous. This CDR3 comprises 13 residues. With 7 bases removed from V and 1 base from J, the gap between germline ends came to 10 bases. This CDR3 is CASTPTGNYGYTF. DNA for the CDR3: TGTGCCAGCACCCCGACGGGTAACTATGGCTACACCTTC.

This clonotype was seen ten or more times. This rearrangement joins TRBV20-1 to TRBJ1-2; D call uncertain. CDR1 and CDR2 (germline): DFQATT, SNEGSKA (reference sequence). The ends were cut back, 0 bases at V and 7 bases at J, with 15 bases in the middle. The CDR3 covers 14 residues. The CDR3 DNA is TGCAGTGCTAGAGATTCCCTCGGTAGAGGTGGCTACACCTTC. Translated, it gives CSARDSLGRGGYTF.

Many counts were recorded for this clonotype. The DNA for the CDR3 is TGTGCCATCTCGCTACAGGGGTCCGGCTATGGCTACACCTTC. As protein: CAISLQGSGYGYTF. The rearrangement joins TRBV10-3 to TRBJ1-2, with TRBD1 matching over 7 bases. This CDR3 contains 14 residues. Germline V CDR1 and CDR2: ENHRY, SYGVKD. The V segment lost 8 bases and the J segment 4 bases; nucleotides outside the gene matches: 10.

This clonotype has at least ten counts. This sequence joins TRBV7-9 and TRBJ1-1, with no clear D. The CDR3 has 13 amino acids. V lost 2 bases to trimming and J lost 3 bases, with 7 bases between them. CDR1 and CDR2 (germline): SEHNR, FQNEAQ (reference sequence). The CDR3 here is CASSLPQYTEAFF. The CDR3 DNA reads as TGTGCCAGCAGCTTACCGCAGTACACTGAAGCTTTCTTT.

The V gene is TRBV28, the J gene TRBJ2-2; TRBD2 is a possible D gene (6 bases). This CDR3 is built from 14 residues. The germline V and J ends were trimmed by 7 bases and 7 bases, with 16 bases remaining between them. Germline-derived CDR1 and CDR2 are MDHEN and SYDVKM. The CDR3: CASIPGSGVGELFF. CDR3 nucleotide sequence: TGTGCCAGCATCCCCGGGAGCGGCGTCGGGGAGCTGTTTTTT.

This clonotype has only a few counts. The chain links TRBV10-3 to TRBJ1-1; 7 nucleotides align to TRBD1. The junction had 9 bases not matched to a gene; V was cut back by 8 bases and J by 3 bases. Germline CDR1 reads ENHRY; CDR2 reads SYGVKD. This CDR3 contains 14 residues. This CDR3 is CAIRTRGWDTEAFF. CDR3 DNA sequence: TGTGCCATCCGGACCAGGGGGTGGGACACTGAAGCTTTCTTT.

This clonotype was recorded a few times. The rearrangement uses TRBV27 and TRBJ1-3, with unresolved D. In germline, CDR1 is MNHEY, CDR2 SMNVEV (reference sequence). This CDR3 region has 14 residues. The V end lost 7 bases, the J end lost 0 bases, and 10 bases lay between the germline ends. The CDR3 protein is CASKTRNSGNTIYF. Written as DNA, the CDR3 is TGTGCCAGCAAAACCCGAAACTCTGGAAACACCATATATTTT.

The gene calls are TRBV9 and TRBJ1-2, with D unclear. Germline CDR1 SGDLS, CDR2 YYNGEE. The V end was cut by 5 bases, the J end by 2 bases, with 16 bases between. CDR3 length: 15 residues. This CDR3 reads CASSLQAGTNYGYTF. CDR3 DNA: TGTGCCAGCAGTTTACAAGCCGGAACAAACTATGGCTACACCTTC.